The T cell receptor beta chain under discussion was sequenced for a study of regulatory T cells in long-lasting Graves disease (dated by TCRdb to the early 2020s). Background for the entire study: In the newly diagnosed Graves' disease group, patients had been taking antithyroid drugs for less than 3 months. Peripheral blood TCR sequencing and RNA sequencing compared persistent Graves' disease patients with newly diagnosed Graves' disease patients. The study was registered as a clinical trial and conducted in China. A total of roughly 35 samples underwent TCR sequencing: around 13 from persistent and around 20 from newly diagnosed Graves' disease patients.

On this clonotype itself: No antigen is known for it. Given the absence of the conserved phenylalanine or tryptophan at the CDR3 end, a read error is likely.

General conclusions and limits of the study: Preferential use of TRBV28, TRBJ1-2 and TRBJ2-5 was observed in persistent disease, whereas TRBV20-1 and TRBJ2-1 were favored in newly diagnosed disease. Only peripheral blood was studied, because thyroid tissue, the primary lesion, was inaccessible. Persistent patients shared more public clonotypes among themselves (around 2,500) than newly diagnosed patients did (over 950). Persistent Graves' disease patients showed lower TCR Shannon entropy and fewer highly expanded clones than newly diagnosed patients, suggesting clonal expansion. Sequencing and analysis were restricted to the TCR beta chain. The small sample size was acknowledged by the authors as a limitation that may reduce accuracy.

CDR1 and CDR2, per the germline V gene, are SNHLY and FYNNEI. The CDR3 is 14 amino acids in total, end residues counted. Only the CDR3 part of the read is kept: 42 bases, read in frame from the first base. Trimming leaves V shorter by 4 bases and J shorter by 6 bases, with the junction holding 7 bases beyond the gene matches. The library was generated by multiplex PCR. Sequencing relied on an Illumina HiSeq 4000. TCR beta libraries were built with iRepertoire HTBI primers and Arm-PCR amplification of CDR3 regions. Before sequencing, the PCR products went through gel purification. Per the original workflow: Across samples, around 58 TRBV and roughly 15 TRBJ segments were identified and used for gene usage analysis of CDR3 amino acid clonotypes. Filtered high-quality paired reads were merged into contigs using COPE and FqMerger. BLAST was used to align contigs to IMGT TRBV, TRBD and TRBJ reference genes, with CDR3 defined following IMGT. Any clonotype with a frequency above 0.1% was counted as a highly expanded clone. Shannon entropy was used to measure repertoire diversity, and the Gini coefficient was used to measure V-J evenness. Public clonotypes were defined as clonotypes shared by more than one individual. TCRdb passed the public sequencing reads through fastp at Q25 and MiXCR, retaining productive beta sequences. Rows are unified per CDR3 protein, each entry keeping the most common DNA and genes. These V and J calls originate from TCRdb's pipeline instead of the authors' own analysis. Counted in this sample were approximately 390,000 distinct CDR3 sequences; around 16% of them appeared once. Around 20% of the sample comes from the top ten.

The sample's time point label, in plain terms: newly diagnosed GD, antithyroid drugs for less than 3 months. RNA was extracted from PBMCs in TRIzol for both TCR sequencing and RNA sequencing. The diagnosis of Graves' disease was made according to American Thyroid Association guidelines. Patients for the study were recruited at an endocrinology department in Xi'an, China. Each patient gave roughly 8.4 milliliters of peripheral blood, collected in an EDTA anticoagulant tube. Ficoll Paque Plus density gradient separation was used to isolate PBMCs, and no further T cell sorting was performed. An Agilent 2100 Bioanalyzer and agarose gel were used to check RNA quality, while a NanoDrop 2000 measured RNA concentration. These data were likewise used in another study, on T cells in Graves' hyperthyroidism and ophthalmopathy. The second study, in turn, reports: Stable Graves' hyperthyroidism was defined as the absence of progression to ophthalmopathy over 18 months of follow-up. Hyperthyroidism patients were aged 18 to 65 years and newly diagnosed, with disease duration of less than 2 months. Any patient with an uncontrolled infection, another autoimmune disease, pregnancy or lactation was excluded. Diagnoses were established on the basis of clinical symptoms, serum thyroxine and TRAb, thyroid ultrasound, and orbital computed tomography. The TCR CDR3 was subjected to a first round of RT-PCR using the HTBI primer set and the Qiagen OneStep RT-PCR kit. Most expanded thyroid clonotypes (frequency above 0.001) were also detected in blood, suggesting blood repertoires may reflect thyroid immune responses. Ophthalmopathy was separated from stable hyperthyroidism by a 13 V-J signature model, with approximately 86% sensitivity and about 81% specificity obtained in cross-validation and 80%/75% obtained in testing. In validation, the model predicted progression to ophthalmopathy with around 71% sensitivity and 72% to 85% specificity, a median of roughly seven months before onset. To identify distinguishing TCR V-J signatures, a discovery cohort of around 100 patients was used, comprising 40 to 45 with Graves' ophthalmopathy and 57 with stable Graves' hyperthyroidism. Prospective prediction of ophthalmopathy was tested in an independent validation cohort consisting of 18 hyperthyroidism patients and more than 15 patients who later progressed to ophthalmopathy. The roughly 100 discovery patients were randomly divided into training and test sets at a 7:3 ratio. Thyroid tissue and blood T-cell repertoires from over 5 Graves' hyperthyroidism patients were also compared in the study. After sampling, hyperthyroidism patients received methimazole starting at 30 mg daily, and ophthalmopathy patients received high-dose intravenous methylprednisolone. A second multiplex PCR round built the libraries, followed by size selection and purification. The libraries were sequenced on an Illumina HiSeq2000 using paired-end 100 bp reads. SOAPnuke was used to process the raw data, removing reads that contained adapters or uncalled bases, had a mean Phred below 15, or lacked an exact match to the constant primer or identifier. High-quality paired reads were merged with COPE v1.2.5, and unique nucleotide sequences were defined as clonotypes. MiTCR v1.1 was used to align clonotypes to the IMGT TRBV, TRBD and TRBJ reference segments. Analysis was restricted to V-J combinations with a frequency above 0.0001, which covered approximately 99% of repertoires. A TCS score was defined as the ratio between F50 (clonal expansion) and ExV (chaos), using BLOSUM62-based TCRdist between CDR3 peptides within each V-J. Welch's t-statistics and random forest reduced roughly 500 V-J features to 13, which were used in a naive Bayes classifier (R e1071). Sample size was not statistically predetermined, and investigators were not blinded to group allocation. The paper describes TCR Vbeta CDR3 sequencing of 130 to 150 peripheral blood samples, made up of roughly 45 ophthalmopathy patients, 70 to 75 hyperthyroidism patients and 17 progressor patients.

The source was peripheral blood mononuclear cells (PBMCs), collected at new diagnosis, from a patient treated with antithyroid drugs. The receptor comes from a young woman with Graves disease. Donor details come from another sample of the same person, matched by shared clones. The chain joins TRBV2 to TRBJ1-2; TRBD1 fits 8 bases in the junction. The CDR3 loop reads CASSADRGSDGYTC. The DNA sequence is TGTGCCAGCAGTGCTGACAGGGGTTCAGATGGCTACACCTGC.